The 26 T cell receptor beta chains below come from one sample, sequenced in a study of blood T cell repertoires in COVID-19. Here immunoSEQ multiplex PCR was the method, and the copy in TCRdb shows in-frame clones only, minus some. The sample includes over 150,000 clones, 80% to 85% of them seen just once. The sequencing sample was made of peripheral blood. These receptors all stem from a young man with active or convalescent COVID-19.

The genes are TRBV2 and TRBJ1-2; a possible D gene is TRBD1 (6 bases). The CDR3 is 12 amino acids. Trimming took off 6 bases at V and 5 bases at J, with 10 bases between the two ends. Germline CDR1 and CDR2: SNHLY and FYNNEI. The CDR3 protein is CASRVGGYGYTF. The CDR3 DNA reads as TGTGCCAGCAGGGTAGGGGGATATGGCTACACCTTC.

The gene calls are TRBV4-2 and TRBJ1-5; 8 bases match TRBD1. V lost 1 base, J lost 0 bases, and 2 bases stayed unmatched. Germline values: CDR1 LGHNA, CDR2 YNFKEQ. The CDR3 has 16 amino acids. The CDR3 nucleotides are TGTGCCAGCAGCCAAGGCGGACAGGGTAGCAATCAGCCCCAGCATTTT. Amino acids: CASSQGGQGSNQPQHF.

In DNA form, the CDR3 reads TGCGCCAGCAGCCGCAGGGCAGGTTTGAACACTGAAGCTTTCTTT. The encoded protein is CASSRRAGLNTEAFF. This chain links TRBV4-1 with TRBJ1-1, with D perhaps matching TRBD1 (5 bases). V was pared by 4 bases and J by 0 bases, with 12 bases between. The germline CDR1 and CDR2 sequences are MGHRA and YSYEKL. The CDR3 has 15 amino acids.

The sample holds a few counts of this clone. The V gene is TRBV18, the J gene TRBJ1-4; D is uncertain. Trimming took off 6 bases at V and 5 bases at J, with 10 bases between the two ends. From germline, CDR1 is KGHSH and CDR2 LQKENI. The CDR3 runs 13 residues. This CDR3 reads CASSGGLNEKLFF. CDR3 in DNA: TGTGCCAGCTCTGGTGGACTGAATGAAAAACTGTTTTTT.

This chain connects TRBV7-8 to TRBJ2-5; D uncertain. The V gene's germline CDR1 is SGHVS and CDR2 FQNEAQ. The CDR3 is made up of 15 amino acids. With 1 base removed from V and 5 bases from J, the gap between germline ends came to 14 bases. The CDR3 spells CASSLELTGRETQYF. Written as DNA, the CDR3 is TGTGCCAGCAGCTTAGAGTTGACGGGTCGGGAGACCCAGTACTTC. Full variable domain (remainder filled in from reference TRBV7-8 and TRBJ2-5): GAGVSQSPRYKVAKRGQDVALRCDPISGHVSLFWYQQALGQGPEFLTYFQNEAQLDKSGLPSDRFFAERPEGSVSTLKIQRTQQEDSAVYLCASSLELTGRETQYFGPGTRLLVL.

J is TRBJ2-7 and V is TRBV4-3; a possible D gene is TRBD2 (7 bases). V gave up 4 bases and J gave up 2 bases, with 15 bases separating them. The CDR3 sequence is 15 residues long. The V gene's germline CDR1 is LGHNA and CDR2 YSLEER. The CDR3 coding sequence is TGCGCCAGCAGCCGGCAAAGGGAGGGGGCCTACGAGCAGTACTTC. It codes for CASSRQREGAYEQYF.

This clone is a singleton in its sample. The chain couples TRBV7-9 to TRBJ1-5, with 9 bases lining up with TRBD1. This CDR3 is built from 16 residues. The V gene end was trimmed by 3 bases and the J gene end by 6 bases; junction bases not matched to a gene: 9. The germline CDR1 and CDR2 sequences are SEHNR and FQNEAQ (reference sequence). The CDR3 loop reads CASSFVGDRVRQPQHF. CDR3 nucleotides: TGTGCCAGCAGCTTTGTTGGGGACAGGGTACGTCAGCCCCAGCATTTT. Full variable domain (outside the CDR3, taken from reference TRBV7-9 and TRBJ1-5): DTGVSQNPRHKITKRGQNVTFRCDPISEHNRLYWYRQTLGQGPEFLTYFQNEAQLEKSRLLSDRFSAERPKGSFSTLEIQRTEQGDSAMYLCASSFVGDRVRQPQHFGDGTRLSIL.

The chain carries TRBV5-4 and TRBJ2-5; D uncertain. The CDR3 extends over 13 amino acids. Trimming removed 2 bases from V and 3 bases from J, with 8 bases in between. CDR1 is SGHNT and CDR2 is YYREEE in the germline V gene (reference sequence). CDR3 DNA sequence: TGTGCCAGCAGCTTTAAAGAGGAAGAGACCCAGTACTTC. This codes for CASSFKEEETQYF.

The chain is built from TRBV29-1 and TRBJ2-5; D call uncertain. V was trimmed by 0 bases and J by 8 bases, leaving 7 bases between them. This CDR3 has 11 residues. CDR1 and CDR2 (germline): SQVTM, ANQGSEA. This CDR3 is CSVEDLPTQYF. CDR3 sequence (DNA): TGCAGCGTTGAAGATCTCCCCACCCAGTACTTC.

The chain uses TRBV7-2 and TRBJ1-1; D is possibly TRBD1 (5 bases). The germline CDR1 and CDR2 sequences are SGHTA and FQGNSA. This CDR3 has 14 residues. V was shortened by 5 bases and J by 2 bases, with 12 bases between the two germline ends. The CDR3 region is CASSLRQTNTEAFF. The CDR3 nucleotides read TGTGCCAGCAGCCTAAGACAGACAAACACTGAAGCTTTCTTT.

V is TRBV27 and J is TRBJ1-5, with 8 bases identical to TRBD1. The CDR3 consists of 15 residues. Trimming cost V 5 bases and J 6 bases; bases outside gene matches: 9. CDR1 and CDR2 from the germline V gene are MNHEY and SMNVEV (reference sequence). DNA for the CDR3: TGTGCCAGCAGTCCCTCGACAGGGGTTGGTCAGCCCCAGCATTTT. This sequence encodes CASSPSTGVGQPQHF.

The chain joins TRBV13 to TRBJ2-1, with D perhaps matching TRBD2 (6 bases). Germline V gene lookup returns CDR1 PRHDT and CDR2 FYEKMQ (reference sequence). Trimming pared 4 bases from V and 4 bases from J, leaving 14 bases between. The CDR3 is 15 residues long. This CDR3 reads CASSSRRGGYNEQFF. The CDR3 DNA follows: TGTGCCAGCAGCTCCCGGCGTGGGGGGTACAATGAGCAGTTCTTC.

The V call is TRBV27, the J call TRBJ1-1, with a possible D match to TRBD1 (6 bases). The V and J ends lost 1 base and 1 base respectively, with 7 bases between them. The length of the CDR3 is 14 residues. The V gene's germline CDR1 is MNHEY and CDR2 SMNVEV (reference sequence). The CDR3 loop reads CASSLLDRNTEAFF. CDR3 DNA: TGTGCCAGCAGTTTATTGGACAGGAACACTGAAGCTTTCTTT.

The V gene is TRBV7-2, the J gene TRBJ2-1, with TRBD2 matching over 9 bases. This CDR3 contains 16 residues. The V gene end was trimmed by 4 bases and the J gene end by 6 bases; junction bases not matched to a gene: 10. Germline V gene sequence: CDR1 SGHTA, CDR2 FQGNSA. The CDR3 DNA sequence: TGTGCCAGCAGCTCTAGCGGGATTGAGTGGGGCAATGAGCAGTTCTTC. Translating it yields CASSSSGIEWGNEQFF.

V and J are TRBV5-6 and TRBJ2-1, with TRBD1 matching 7 bases. The CDR3 runs 14 residues. Germline V gene lookup returns CDR1 SGHDT and CDR2 YYEEEE. Trimming at V came to 4 bases and at J to 1 base, leaving 2 bases not matched to a gene. The CDR3 loop is CASSRTGSYNEQFF. Written as DNA, the CDR3 is TGTGCCAGCAGCCGGACAGGATCCTACAATGAGCAGTTCTTC.

The chain has TRBV28 and TRBJ2-1; TRBD2 agrees at 7 bases. Germline lookup yields CDR1 MDHEN and CDR2 SYDVKM. The J segment lost 9 bases and the V segment lost 6 bases, leaving 11 bases of the junction unmatched. The CDR3 totals 14 residues. CDR3 nucleotide sequence: TGTGCCAGCAGCCTAGCGGTCGCCCCCCGTGAGCAGTTCTTC. Protein product: CASSLAVAPREQFF. Drawing the rest from reference TRBV28 and TRBJ2-1, the complete variable domain is DVKVTQSSRYLVKRTGEKVFLECVQDMDHENMFWYRQDPGLGLRLIYFSYDVKMKEKGDIPEGYSVSREKKERFSLILESASTNQTSMYLCASSLAVAPREQFFGPGTRLTVL.

The chain couples TRBV3-1 (or the pseudogene TRBV3-2) to TRBJ1-1; no clear D. The germline V gene encodes CDR1 LGHDT and CDR2 YNNKEL (reference sequence). The CDR3 consists of 14 residues. Trimming cost V 1 base and J 1 base, with 7 bases left between them. The CDR3 is CASSQAGRNTEAFF. The CDR3, as DNA: TGTGCCAGCAGCCAAGCCGGGAGGAACACTGAAGCTTTCTTT.

The chain employs TRBV7-9 and TRBJ1-1; D might be TRBD1 (5 bases). Looked up from germline, CDR1 is SEHNR and CDR2 is FQNEAQ (reference sequence). V was clipped by 5 bases and J by 0 bases, with 10 bases between them. CDR3 length equals 14 residues. For the CDR3, the DNA is TGTGCCAGCAGCCCGATGACAGTGAACACTGAAGCTTTCTTT. It encodes CASSPMTVNTEAFF.

This clone has just one count. The rearrangement uses TRBV9 and TRBJ2-2, with 11 bases matching TRBD1. The CDR3 spans 17 residues. V trimming: 4 bases; J trimming: 0 bases; junction bases outside the gene matches: 5. Germline V lookup: CDR1 SGDLS, CDR2 YYNGEE. CDR3 DNA: TGTGCCAGCAGCAAGAGGACAGGGGGCGCGAACACCGGGGAGCTGTTTTTT. Encoded protein: CASSKRTGGANTGELFF.

This chain connects TRBV5-6 to TRBJ1-2; the D is unclear. There are 15 residues in the CDR3. The V end lost 1 base, the J end lost 1 base, and 11 bases lay between the germline ends. Germline loops: CDR1 SGHDT, CDR2 YYEEEE. As DNA, the CDR3 is TGTGCCAGCAGCTTGTTTACAGAGTATAACTATGGCTACACCTTC. Translation: CASSLFTEYNYGYTF.

The gene calls are TRBV4-1 and TRBJ2-2; TRBD2 matches at 8 bases. Trimming cost V 0 bases and J 1 base; bases outside gene matches: 10. CDR3 length equals 19 residues. Germline CDR1 MGHRA, CDR2 YSYEKL. The chain's CDR3 is CASSQEGALAGQNTGELFF. The CDR3 region has the DNA TGCGCCAGCAGCCAAGAGGGGGCCCTAGCGGGTCAGAACACCGGGGAGCTGTTTTTT.

The chain is built from TRBV28 and TRBJ1-4; D gene unclear. The ends were cut back, 10 bases at V and 12 bases at J, with 15 bases in the middle. Germline lookup yields CDR1 MDHEN and CDR2 SYDVKM. The CDR3 runs 11 residues. The CDR3 nucleotides are TGTGCCACTCGAACCCCCGGGGAACTGTTTTTT. Protein product: CATRTPGELFF.

This chain connects TRBV3-1 (or the pseudogene TRBV3-2) to TRBJ2-7, with a tentative D call TRBD2 (7 bases). The CDR3 has 13 amino acids. The V end lost 5 bases, the J end lost 5 bases, and 13 bases lay between the germline ends. Looked up from germline, CDR1 is LGHDT and CDR2 is YNNKEL (reference sequence). CDR3 residues: CASSFQGRDEQYF. DNA of the CDR3: TGTGCCAGCAGCTTTCAGGGGAGGGACGAGCAGTACTTC.

The rearrangement joins TRBV7-2 to TRBJ1-5; TRBD1 matches at 12 bases. In germline, CDR1 is SGHTA, CDR2 FQGNSA. With 0 bases clipped from V and 6 bases from J, the junction kept 3 bases outside the gene matches. CDR3 length: 16 amino acids. As DNA, the CDR3 is TGTGCCAGCAGCTTAGCGGGGACAGGGGGCGGTCAGCCCCAGCATTTT. Translating it yields CASSLAGTGGGQPQHF.

The rearrangement joins TRBV18 to TRBJ2-7, with D possibly being TRBD2 (6 bases). CDR1 and CDR2 (germline): KGHSH, LQKENI. The CDR3 runs to 15 residues. Trimming stripped 2 bases from V and 2 bases from J, with 13 bases between. The DNA for the CDR3 is TGTGCCAGCTCACCAGCCGGGACTTTCCCCTACGAGCAGTACTTC. Protein: CASSPAGTFPYEQYF.

This rearrangement joins TRBV24-1 to TRBJ1-5, with a weak D call TRBD1 (6 bases). V was trimmed by 4 bases and J by 7 bases, leaving 13 bases between them. The CDR3 is 14 residues long. Germline CDR1 reads KGHDR; CDR2 reads SFDVKD. The CDR3 DNA sequence: TGTGCCACCAGTGAGGGGGGGGCTGGGCAGCCCCAGCATTTT. The encoded protein is CATSEGGAGQPQHF.